The next 29 T cell receptor beta chains were all read from a single sample in a study of vaccination and CD4 T cells after COVID-19. The time point here: late sampling 161 to 241 days after vaccination in three convalescent patients. Treatment meaning: roughly 10-day PBMC culture with coronavirus spike peptide pools or control peptides (ViraFEST assay). Their cognate antigens are unknown. At the Johns Hopkins FTIC core, DNA taken from cultured CD4+ T cells was sequenced by way of the Oncomine TCR Beta short-read assay. TCRdb analysed the PCR reads with MiXCR anew, one entry per CDR3 protein. The top ten clones hold roughly 15% of a sample with about 20,000 distinct CDR3 sequences, 44% of them seen once. The sample in question was CD4+ T cells from blood, cultured in vitro, obtained about 7 months after SARS-CoV-2 vaccination. Receptors were obtained from a human donor who had recovered from COVID-19.

This rearrangement joins TRBV20-1 to TRBJ2-7; 8 nucleotides align to TRBD1. The CDR3 is made up of 16 amino acids. The J segment lost 3 bases and the V segment lost 3 bases, leaving 13 bases of the junction unmatched. Germline V gene data show CDR1 as DFQATT and CDR2 as SNEGSKA (reference sequence). The CDR3 spells CSARAAGQGVFYEQYF. CDR3 nucleotide sequence: TGCAGTGCTAGGGCCGCTGGACAGGGTGTTTTCTACGAGCAGTACTTC.

This clonotype was detected a few times. V is TRBV20-1 and J is TRBJ2-5; a weak D match, TRBD1 (5 bases). The germline CDR1 and CDR2 sequences are DFQATT and SNEGSKA (reference sequence). This CDR3 region has 11 residues. The V and J ends lost 3 bases and 5 bases respectively, with 7 bases between them. The CDR3 DNA sequence: TGCAGTGCTAGCGCAGGGGAGACCCAGTACTTC. It is translated as CSASAGETQYF.

This clonotype has a handful of counts. V and J are TRBV20-1 and TRBJ1-1; 7 bases match TRBD1. Trimming took 7 bases from V and 6 from J; bases not matched to a gene: 8. The CDR3 sequence is 12 residues long. The germline V gene encodes CDR1 DFQATT and CDR2 SNEGSKA (reference sequence). The CDR3 region has the DNA TGCAGTGTCCAGAAAGGGGGCGCTGAAGCTTTCTTT. Translated, it gives CSVQKGGAEAFF.

The chain combines TRBV6-1 with TRBJ2-6; D may be TRBD1 (6 bases). Germline CDR1 is MNHNS and CDR2 is SASEGT. The CDR3 runs 12 residues. V dropped 11 bases and J dropped 5 bases, with 10 bases sitting between them. As DNA, the CDR3 is TGTGCCGCCGGGGACAGGGCCAACGTCCTGACTTTC. As protein: CAAGDRANVLTF.

The J gene is TRBJ2-7, the V gene TRBV6-2 or TRBV6-3, with TRBD1 matching 10 bases. The germline V gene has CDR1 MNHEY and CDR2 SVGEGT. Trimming cost V 4 bases and J 1 base; bases outside gene matches: 7. CDR3 size: 16 residues. CDR3 coding DNA: TGTGCCAGCAGTTGGGACAGGGGCGACAGTTCCTACGAGCAGTACTTC. Translated: CASSWDRGDSSYEQYF.

In its sample, this clonotype was seen a few times. The gene calls are TRBV21-1 and TRBJ2-1; TRBD1, the table's D call, was not compared with the DNA. TRBV21-1 is listed as a pseudogene. The CDR3 has 15 residues. DNA for the CDR3: TGTGCCAGCAGCAATTTGAGACAGGGGTACAATGAGCAGTTCTTC. Its translation: CASSNLRQGYNEQFF.

V is TRBV7-3 and J is TRBJ1-2; TRBD1 matches 7 bases. Looked up from germline, CDR1 is SGHTA and CDR2 is FQGTGA. The CDR3 is made up of 15 amino acids. The J segment lost 8 bases and the V segment lost 0 bases, leaving 9 bases of the junction unmatched. The CDR3 loop reads CASSLTPGGGEGYTF. CDR3 DNA: TGTGCCAGCAGCTTAACGCCAGGGGGGGGGGAGGGCTACACCTTC.

The rearrangement links TRBV5-6 to TRBJ2-3; 13 bases agree with TRBD2. V trimming: 4 bases; J trimming: 3 bases; junction bases outside the gene matches: 11. This CDR3 is built from 18 residues. CDR1 is SGHDT, CDR2 YYEEEE, per germline. Here the CDR3 DNA reads TGTGCCAGCAGCCCTGAACCGGGACTAGCGGGGAATACAGATACGCAGTATTTT. Translated: CASSPEPGLAGNTDTQYF.

The chain has TRBV15 and TRBJ2-7; 10 bases are shared with TRBD2. Germline loops: CDR1 LNHNV, CDR2 YYDKDF (reference sequence). The CDR3 loop spans 15 amino acids. Germline trimming cut 11 bases from V and 2 bases from J; bases unmatched to any gene: 12. This CDR3 is CASRTGTSETYEQYF. CDR3 sequence (DNA): TGTGCCTCGAGGACCGGGACTAGCGAAACCTACGAGCAGTACTTC. Combining the CDR3 with reference TRBV15 and TRBJ2-7 gives the whole variable domain DAMVIQNPRYQVTQFGKPVTLSCSQTLNHNVMYWYQQKSSQAPKLLFHYYDKDFNNEADTPDNFQSRRPNTSFCFLDIRSPGLGDTAMYLCASRTGTSETYEQYFGPGTRLTVT.

Only a few counts were recorded for this clonotype. The rearrangement uses TRBV20-1 and TRBJ2-1, with 8 nucleotides matching TRBD2. The CDR3 is made up of 16 amino acids. V lost 0 bases and J lost 4; bases outside the gene matches: 8. Germline CDR1 DFQATT, CDR2 SNEGSKA (reference sequence). CDR3 nucleotide sequence: TGCAGTGCTAGAGACTATAGCGGGGAGGCGTACAATGAGCAGTTCTTC. Protein sequence: CSARDYSGEAYNEQFF.

The genes are TRBV24-1 and TRBJ1-3; no clear D gene. Trimming left V 5 bases short and J 3 bases short, with 13 bases between. This CDR3 is 15 amino acids long. Germline lookup yields CDR1 KGHDR and CDR2 SFDVKD. For the CDR3, the DNA is TGTGCCACCAGTGCTCCCGAGGATGGTGGAAACACCATATATTTT. Protein: CATSAPEDGGNTIYF.

This clonotype has more than one count but fewer than ten. The V and J genes are TRBV7-9 and TRBJ2-5; D perhaps matches TRBD1 (6 bases). The CDR3 is made up of 13 amino acids. Looked up from germline, CDR1 is SEHNR and CDR2 is FQNEAQ (reference sequence). Between the trimmed V and J ends, which lost 3 bases and 10 bases, there was a span of 15 bases. CDR3: CASSFGSRGSQYF. The CDR3 nucleotides are TGTGCCAGCAGCTTTGGGTCGAGGGGGAGCCAGTACTTC.

This clonotype was counted a few times. V gene TRBV10-3 combines with J gene TRBJ2-2, with D perhaps matching TRBD2 (5 bases). V was trimmed by 8 bases and J by 0 bases, leaving 13 bases between them. CDR3 length equals 15 residues. CDR1 is ENHRY and CDR2 is SYGVKD in the germline V gene. The CDR3 DNA reads TGTGCCATCGGGTCCGGAGCGGCGAACACCGGGGAGCTGTTTTTT. Its protein product is CAIGSGAANTGELFF.

A word on this clonotype: Germline and junction disagree at one end, which may indicate a read error. The CDR3 region is CASSCPAGTGGNTEAFF. CDR3 DNA sequence: TGTGCTAGCAGCTGCCCCGCTGGGACAGGGGGAAACACTGAAGCTTTCTTT. V usage is TRBV7-9 and J usage is TRBJ1-1; 11 bases are shared with TRBD1. The CDR3 loop spans 17 amino acids. CDR1 is SEHNR, CDR2 FQNEAQ, per germline (reference sequence).

The chain couples TRBV7-9 to TRBJ1-6; the D is unclear. Trimming cost V 2 bases and J 7 bases, with 15 bases left between them. The V gene's germline CDR1 is SEHNR and CDR2 FQNEAQ (reference sequence). The CDR3 contains 16 residues. This CDR3 is CASSLLGDPENSPLHF. CDR3 DNA: TGTGCCAGCAGCTTACTAGGCGACCCAGAAAATTCACCCCTCCACTTT.

The CDR3 here is CASSLTFPLRLALKEDSTDTQYF. The CDR3 nucleotides read TGTGCCAGCAGCTTAACGTTCCCGCTAAGACTAGCCCTGAAGGAAGATAGCACAGATACGCAGTATTTT. This chain connects TRBV7-3 to TRBJ2-3; TRBD2 matches 7 bases. CDR1 SGHTA and CDR2 FQGTGA come from the germline V gene. V was clipped by 0 bases and J by 0 bases; unmatched bases: 24. This CDR3 contains 23 residues.

The J gene is TRBJ2-3, the V gene TRBV19, with TRBD1 as a possible D gene (6 bases). Per germline, CDR1 LNHDA and CDR2 SQIVND (reference sequence). The CDR3 has 15 amino acids. Deletions cut 4 bases from V and 1 base from J, with 12 bases between. CDR3 sequence: CASSTGTLGTDTQYF. CDR3 bases: TGTGCCAGTAGTACCGGGACACTGGGCACAGATACGCAGTATTTT.

This chain connects TRBV7-3 to TRBJ1-2; possible D gene TRBD1, 5 bases. Trimming left V 2 bases short and J 7 bases short, with 11 bases between. Germline V lookup: CDR1 SGHTA, CDR2 FQGTGA. CDR3 length: 13 residues. Here the CDR3 reads CASSLEGGGGYTF. For the CDR3, the DNA is TGTGCCAGCAGCTTAGAAGGTGGGGGTGGCTACACCTTC. Together with reference TRBV7-3 and TRBJ1-2, the CDR3 gives the full variable domain: GAGVSQTPSNKVTEKGKYVELRCDPISGHTALYWYRQSLGQGPEFLIYFQGTGAADDSGLPNDRFFAVRPEGSVSTLKIQRTERGDSAVYLCASSLEGGGGYTFGSGTRLTVV.

V is TRBV6-1 and J is TRBJ1-1; D gene unclear. CDR1 and CDR2 from the germline V gene are MNHNS and SASEGT. The CDR3 has 13 residues. Trimming pared 3 bases from V and 4 bases from J, leaving 9 bases between. The CDR3 protein is CASSEVVSTEAFF. The CDR3 coding sequence is TGTGCCAGCAGTGAGGTGGTTAGCACTGAAGCTTTCTTT.

J is TRBJ1-2 and V is TRBV2; D gene uncertain. V lost 7 bases to trimming and J lost 3 bases, with 9 bases between them. CDR3 size: 12 residues. Germline-derived CDR1 and CDR2 are SNHLY and FYNNEI. Here the CDR3 reads CASIQMDYGYTF. The CDR3 DNA follows: TGTGCCAGCATACAGATGGACTATGGCTACACCTTC. The full variable domain, completed using reference TRBV2 and TRBJ1-2, is EPEVTQTPSHQVTQMGQEVILRCVPISNHLYFYWYRQILGQKVEFLVSFYNNEISEKSEIFDDQFSVERPDGSNFTLKIRSTKLEDSAMYFCASIQMDYGYTFGSGTRLTVV.

The chain links TRBV20-1 to TRBJ2-7, with D possibly being TRBD1 (6 bases). V was cut by 3 bases and J by 0 bases, with 15 bases left in between. Germline V gene data show CDR1 as DFQATT and CDR2 as SNEGSKA (reference sequence). There are 15 residues in the CDR3. CDR3 in DNA: TGCAGTGCTAGGAACCCGCAGGGGTTCTCCTACGAGCAGTACTTC. As protein: CSARNPQGFSYEQYF.

V is TRBV28 and J is TRBJ2-3; TRBD2 matches 7 bases. The length of the CDR3 is 16 residues. Per the germline V gene, CDR1 is MDHEN and CDR2 is SYDVKM. J lost 1 base, V lost 6 bases, and 10 bases had no gene match. The CDR3 bases are TGTGCCAGCAGAGGCCTGAGGCTAGCGGGCACAGATACGCAGTATTTT. Translation gives CASRGLRLAGTDTQYF.

The DNA of the CDR3 is TGTGCCAGTAAATACCGGGACGGGGCTTTCTTT. This sequence encodes CASKYRDGAFF. V and J are TRBV6-1 and TRBJ1-1; the D gene is possibly TRBD1 (5 bases). This CDR3 comprises 11 residues. The V gene's germline CDR1 is MNHNS and CDR2 SASEGT. The V end was cut by 9 bases, the J end by 11 bases, with 16 bases between.

J is TRBJ2-2 and V is TRBV7-8; D not certain. Germline V gives CDR1 SGHVS, CDR2 FQNEAQ. V lost 4 bases, J lost 1 base, and 4 bases lay in between. The CDR3 sequence is 13 residues long. In nucleotides, the CDR3 is TGTGCCAGCAGCTCTATGAACACCGGGGAGCTGTTTTTT. Translating gives CASSSMNTGELFF.

The V and J genes are TRBV5-1 and TRBJ2-5; 10 bases match TRBD2. Germline assignment: CDR1 SGHRS and CDR2 YFSETQ. This CDR3 spans 15 amino acids. V gave up 3 bases and J gave up 3 bases; unmatched junction bases: 5. DNA for the CDR3: TGCGCCAGCAGCTCCCAGCGGGGGGGAGAAGAGACCCAGTACTTC. This gives the protein CASSSQRGGEETQYF. Filled out from reference TRBV5-1 and TRBJ2-5, the complete variable domain reads KAGVTQTPRYLIKTRGQQVTLSCSPISGHRSVSWYQQTPGQGLQFLFEYFSETQRNKGNFPGRFSGRQFSNSRSEMNVSTLELGDSALYLCASSSQRGGEETQYFGPGTRLLVL.

This chain joins TRBV19 and TRBJ1-5; D remains ambiguous. This CDR3 spans 12 amino acids. V was trimmed by 7 bases and J by 4 bases, leaving 8 bases between them. Germline loops: CDR1 LNHDA, CDR2 SQIVND (reference sequence). This CDR3 reads CASTSNNQPQHF. The CDR3, as DNA: TGTGCCAGTACCTCCAATAATCAGCCCCAGCATTTT. Based on the CDR3 plus reference TRBV19 and TRBJ1-5, the full variable domain is DGGITQSPKYLFRKEGQNVTLSCEQNLNHDAMYWYRQDPGQGLRLIYYSQIVNDFQKGDIAEGYSVSREKKESFPLTVTSAQKNPTAFYLCASTSNNQPQHFGDGTRLSIL.

The gene calls are TRBV6-1 and TRBJ2-5, with D perhaps matching TRBD2 (6 bases). Per the germline V gene, CDR1 is MNHNS and CDR2 is SASEGT. With 1 base removed from V and 4 bases from J, the gap between germline ends came to 13 bases. The CDR3 totals 15 residues. Written as DNA, the CDR3 is TGTGCCAGCAGTGAAGGCGGGACTTTGGTAGAGACCCAGTACTTC. Translated: CASSEGGTLVETQYF.

The chain links TRBV28 to TRBJ1-1; 10 bases are shared with TRBD1. The V segment lost 6 bases and the J segment 4 bases; nucleotides outside the gene matches: 5. This CDR3 region has 14 residues. CDR1 is MDHEN, CDR2 SYDVKM, per germline. CDR3 region: CASRTGGEGTEAFF. CDR3 in DNA: TGTGCCAGCAGGACAGGGGGCGAGGGCACTGAAGCTTTCTTT. Looking up the rest from reference TRBV28 and TRBJ1-1 gives the full variable domain: DVKVTQSSRYLVKRTGEKVFLECVQDMDHENMFWYRQDPGLGLRLIYFSYDVKMKEKGDIPEGYSVSREKKERFSLILESASTNQTSMYLCASRTGGEGTEAFFGQGTRLTVV.

Note on this clonotype: One end of the junction fails to match germline, which may point to a read error. V usage is TRBV20-1 and J usage is TRBJ1-5; TRBD1 might be the D (6 bases). The germline V gene has CDR1 DFQATT and CDR2 SNEGSKA (reference sequence). The CDR3 sequence is 13 residues long. CDR3 sequence (DNA): TGCAGTGCTGGAGACAGGATAGGTCAGCCCCAGCATTTT. The encoded protein is CSAGDRIGQPQHF.